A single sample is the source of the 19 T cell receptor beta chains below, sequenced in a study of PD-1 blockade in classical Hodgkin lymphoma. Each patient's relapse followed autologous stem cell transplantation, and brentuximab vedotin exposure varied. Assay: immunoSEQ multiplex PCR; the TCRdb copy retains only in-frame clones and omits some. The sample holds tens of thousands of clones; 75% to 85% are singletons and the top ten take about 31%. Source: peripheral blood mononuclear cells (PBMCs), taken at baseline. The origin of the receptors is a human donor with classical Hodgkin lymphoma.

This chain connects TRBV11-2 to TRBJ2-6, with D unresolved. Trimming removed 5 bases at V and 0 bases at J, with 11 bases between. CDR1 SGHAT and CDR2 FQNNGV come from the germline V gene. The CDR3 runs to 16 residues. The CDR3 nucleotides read TGTGCCAGCAGCCCCCAACACGGCTCTGGGGCCAACGTCCTGACTTTC. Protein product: CASSPQHGSGANVLTF.

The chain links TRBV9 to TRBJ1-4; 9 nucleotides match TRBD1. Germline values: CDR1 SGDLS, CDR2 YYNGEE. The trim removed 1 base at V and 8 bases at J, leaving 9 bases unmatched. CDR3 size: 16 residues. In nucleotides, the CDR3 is TGTGCCAGCAGCGTACGGGTCGGGACAGGGAACGAAAAACTGTTTTTT. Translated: CASSVRVGTGNEKLFF. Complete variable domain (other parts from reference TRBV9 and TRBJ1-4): DSGVTQTPKHLITATGQRVTLRCSPRSGDLSVYWYQQSLDQGLQFLIQYYNGEERAKGNILERFSAQQFPDLHSELNLSSLELGDSALYFCASSVRVGTGNEKLFFGSGTQLSVL.

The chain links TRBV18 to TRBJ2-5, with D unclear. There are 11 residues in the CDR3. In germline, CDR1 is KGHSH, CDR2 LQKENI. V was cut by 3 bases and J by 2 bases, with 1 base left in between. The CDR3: CASSPQETQYF. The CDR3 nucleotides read TGTGCCAGCTCACCGCAAGAGACCCAGTACTTC.

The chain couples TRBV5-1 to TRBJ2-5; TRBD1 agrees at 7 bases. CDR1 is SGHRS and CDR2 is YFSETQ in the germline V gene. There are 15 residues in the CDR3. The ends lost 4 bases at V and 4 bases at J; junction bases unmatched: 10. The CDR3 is CASSTGQVMGETQYF. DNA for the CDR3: TGCGCCAGCAGCACTGGACAGGTGATGGGAGAGACCCAGTACTTC.

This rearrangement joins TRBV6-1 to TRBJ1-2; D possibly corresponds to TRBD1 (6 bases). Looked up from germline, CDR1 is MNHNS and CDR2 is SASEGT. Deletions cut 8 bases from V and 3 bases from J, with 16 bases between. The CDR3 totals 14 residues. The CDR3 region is CASWGQGRYYGYTF. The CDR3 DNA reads TGTGCCAGCTGGGGGCAGGGGAGGTACTATGGCTACACCTTC.

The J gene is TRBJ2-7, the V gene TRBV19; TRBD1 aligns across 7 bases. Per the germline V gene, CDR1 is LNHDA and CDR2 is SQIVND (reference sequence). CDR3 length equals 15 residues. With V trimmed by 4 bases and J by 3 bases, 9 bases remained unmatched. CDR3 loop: CASSKSSRDSYEQYF. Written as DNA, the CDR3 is TGTGCCAGTAGTAAATCCTCACGGGACAGCTACGAGCAGTACTTC.

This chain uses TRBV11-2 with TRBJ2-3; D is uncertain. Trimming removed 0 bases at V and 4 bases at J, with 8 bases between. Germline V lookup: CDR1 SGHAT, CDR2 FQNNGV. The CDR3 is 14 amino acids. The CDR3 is CASSLDGSADTQYF. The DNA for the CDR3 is TGTGCCAGCAGCTTAGATGGGTCTGCAGATACGCAGTATTTT.

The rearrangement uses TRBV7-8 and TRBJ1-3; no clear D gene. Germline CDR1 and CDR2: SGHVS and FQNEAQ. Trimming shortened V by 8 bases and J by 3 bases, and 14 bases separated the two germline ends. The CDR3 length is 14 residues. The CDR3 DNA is TGTGCCAGCGCCTCGACCCGGTTTGGAAACACCATATATTTT. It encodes CASASTRFGNTIYF.

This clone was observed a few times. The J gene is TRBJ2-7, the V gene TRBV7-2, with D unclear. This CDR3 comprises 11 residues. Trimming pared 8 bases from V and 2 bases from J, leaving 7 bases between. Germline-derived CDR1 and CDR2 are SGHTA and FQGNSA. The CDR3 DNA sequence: TGTGCCAGCGGGCAGCCCTACGAGCAGTACTTC. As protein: CASGQPYEQYF.

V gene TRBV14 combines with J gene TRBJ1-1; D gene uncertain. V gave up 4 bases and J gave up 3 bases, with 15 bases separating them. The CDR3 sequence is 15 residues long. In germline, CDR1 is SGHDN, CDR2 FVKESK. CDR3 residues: CASSPRFSAYTEAFF. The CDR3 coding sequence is TGTGCCAGCAGCCCGCGTTTTAGTGCTTACACTGAAGCTTTCTTT.

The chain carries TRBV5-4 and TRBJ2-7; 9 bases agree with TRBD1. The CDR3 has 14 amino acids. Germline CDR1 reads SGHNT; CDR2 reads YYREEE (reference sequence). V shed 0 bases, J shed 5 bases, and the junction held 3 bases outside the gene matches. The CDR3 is CASSLGGTGNEQYF. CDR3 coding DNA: TGTGCCAGCAGCTTGGGGGGGACAGGGAACGAGCAGTACTTC.

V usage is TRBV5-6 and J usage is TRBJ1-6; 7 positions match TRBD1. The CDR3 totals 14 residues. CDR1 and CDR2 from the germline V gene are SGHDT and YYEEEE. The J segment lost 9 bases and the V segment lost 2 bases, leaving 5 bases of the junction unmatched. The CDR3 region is CASSFRQGSSPLHF. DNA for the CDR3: TGTGCCAGCAGCTTTAGACAGGGTAGTTCACCCCTCCACTTT. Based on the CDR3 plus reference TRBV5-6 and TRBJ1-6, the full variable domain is DAGVTQSPTHLIKTRGQQVTLRCSPKSGHDTVSWYQQALGQGPQFIFQYYEEEERQRGNFPDRFSGHQFPNYSSELNVNALLLGDSALYLCASSFRQGSSPLHFGNGTRLTVT.

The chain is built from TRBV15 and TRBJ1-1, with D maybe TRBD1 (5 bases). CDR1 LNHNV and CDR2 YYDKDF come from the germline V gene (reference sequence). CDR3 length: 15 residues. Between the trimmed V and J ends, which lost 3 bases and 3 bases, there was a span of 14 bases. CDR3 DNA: TGTGCCACCAGCAGCATAAGGCTGGGGGACACTGAAGCTTTCTTT. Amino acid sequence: CATSSIRLGDTEAFF.

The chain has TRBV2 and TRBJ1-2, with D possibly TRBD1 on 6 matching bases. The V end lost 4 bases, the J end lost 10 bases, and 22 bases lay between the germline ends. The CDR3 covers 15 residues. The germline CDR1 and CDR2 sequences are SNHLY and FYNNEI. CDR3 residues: CASSGVQGDSFFYTF. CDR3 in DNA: TGTGCCAGCAGTGGAGTACAGGGAGATTCTTTCTTCTACACCTTC. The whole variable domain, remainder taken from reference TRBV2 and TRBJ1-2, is EPEVTQTPSHQVTQMGQEVILRCVPISNHLYFYWYRQILGQKVEFLVSFYNNEISEKSEIFDDQFSVERPDGSNFTLKIRSTKLEDSAMYFCASSGVQGDSFFYTFGSGTRLTVV.

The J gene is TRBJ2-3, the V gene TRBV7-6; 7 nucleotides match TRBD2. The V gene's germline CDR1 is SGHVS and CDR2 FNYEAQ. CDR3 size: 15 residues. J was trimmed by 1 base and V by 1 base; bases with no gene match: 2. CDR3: CASSLVLAGTDTQYF. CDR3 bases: TGTGCCAGCAGCTTAGTTCTAGCGGGCACAGATACGCAGTATTTT.

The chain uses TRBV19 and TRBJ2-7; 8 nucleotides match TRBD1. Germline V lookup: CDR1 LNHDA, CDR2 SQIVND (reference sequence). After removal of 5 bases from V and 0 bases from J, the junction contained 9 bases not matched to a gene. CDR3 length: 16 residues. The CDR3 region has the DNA TGTGCCAGTAGTCCCGGGACAGGTTCGAGCTCCTACGAGCAGTACTTC. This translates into CASSPGTGSSSYEQYF.

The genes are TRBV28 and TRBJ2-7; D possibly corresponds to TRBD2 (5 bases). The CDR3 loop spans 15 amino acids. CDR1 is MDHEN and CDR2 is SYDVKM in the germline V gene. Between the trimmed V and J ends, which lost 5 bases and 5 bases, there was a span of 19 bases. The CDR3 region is CASSPLLAKVDEQYF. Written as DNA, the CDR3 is TGTGCCAGCAGTCCACTCCTAGCTAAGGTGGACGAGCAGTACTTC.

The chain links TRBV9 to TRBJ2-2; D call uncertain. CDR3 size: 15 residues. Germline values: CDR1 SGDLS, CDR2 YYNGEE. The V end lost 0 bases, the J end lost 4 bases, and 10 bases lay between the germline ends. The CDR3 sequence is CASSVGPLGTGELFF. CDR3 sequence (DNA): TGTGCCAGCAGCGTAGGGCCGCTCGGCACCGGGGAGCTGTTTTTT. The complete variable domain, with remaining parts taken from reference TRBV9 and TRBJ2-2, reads DSGVTQTPKHLITATGQRVTLRCSPRSGDLSVYWYQQSLDQGLQFLIQYYNGEERAKGNILERFSAQQFPDLHSELNLSSLELGDSALYFCASSVGPLGTGELFFGEGSRLTVL.

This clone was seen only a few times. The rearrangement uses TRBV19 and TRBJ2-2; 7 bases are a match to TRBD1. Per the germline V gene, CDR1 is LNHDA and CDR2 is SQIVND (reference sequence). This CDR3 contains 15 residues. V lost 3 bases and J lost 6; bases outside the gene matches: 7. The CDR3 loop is CASSIKNDRAGELFF. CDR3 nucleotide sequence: TGTGCCAGTAGTATCAAGAACGACAGGGCCGGGGAGCTGTTTTTT.